These 14 T cell receptor beta chains originate from one sample sequenced in a study of T cells in Graves' hyperthyroidism and ophthalmopathy. There were TCR beta CDR3 regions amplified from RNA transcripts. During a first-round RT-PCR of the TCR CDR3, the HTBI primer set was used. Each CDR3 protein is one row after TCRdb ran MiXCR on the multiplex PCR reads. Of around 350,000 distinct CDR3 sequences in the sample, approximately 25% were seen once. Material: blood. These receptor sequences come from a man aged 50 to 59 with Graves' hyperthyroidism.

The chain recombines TRBV5-1 with TRBJ2-7; D might be TRBD1 (5 bases). The V end lost 2 bases, the J end lost 2 bases, and 11 bases lay between the germline ends. Germline CDR1 is SGHRS and CDR2 is YFSETQ. The CDR3 contains 14 residues. The CDR3 loop reads CASSFQGPTYEQYF. In DNA form, the CDR3 reads TGCGCCAGCAGCTTCCAGGGCCCCACCTACGAGCAGTACTTC.

V usage is TRBV12-3 or TRBV12-4 and J usage is TRBJ2-1, with TRBD1 matching 8 bases. Trimming removed 6 bases from V and 2 bases from J; junction bases left unmatched: 3. The CDR3 spans 14 residues. The CDR3 protein is CASRGQATYNEQFF. The CDR3 nucleotides are TGTGCCAGCAGGGGACAGGCAACCTACAATGAGCAGTTCTTC.

This clonotype was seen at least ten times. The chain joins TRBV12-3 or TRBV12-4 to TRBJ2-2, with a tentative D call TRBD1 (6 bases). V was clipped by 5 bases and J by 6 bases, with 16 bases between them. There are 15 residues in the CDR3. The CDR3 bases are TGTGCCAGCAGTACAGCAACAGGGATCGCCGGGGAGCTGTTTTTT. This sequence encodes CASSTATGIAGELFF.

This clonotype showed up many times. J is TRBJ1-2 and V is TRBV5-1; a weak D match, TRBD1 (6 bases). Germline loops: CDR1 SGHRS, CDR2 YFSETQ. Trimming left V 4 bases short and J 0 bases short, with 13 bases between. The CDR3 spans 15 residues. Here the CDR3 reads CASSREGDTNYGYTF. In nucleotides, the CDR3 is TGCGCCAGCAGCCGCGAGGGGGACACTAACTATGGCTACACCTTC.

This clonotype was counted only a few times. J is TRBJ2-7 and V is TRBV27, with a weak D call TRBD1 (7 bases). V lost 8 bases to trimming and J lost 6 bases, with 20 bases between them. The CDR3 has 14 residues. The germline CDR1 and CDR2 sequences are MNHEY and SMNVEV (reference sequence). CDR3 loop: CASGTGAGGLEQYF. For the CDR3, the DNA is TGTGCCAGCGGGACGGGGGCAGGGGGTCTCGAGCAGTACTTC.

The chain employs TRBV24-1 and TRBJ2-2, with D possibly being TRBD1 (5 bases). There are 13 residues in the CDR3. Germline CDR1 and CDR2: KGHDR and SFDVKD. Trimming took off 9 bases at V and 2 bases at J, with 9 bases between the two ends. CDR3 loop: CATAGINTGELFF. CDR3 in DNA: TGTGCCACCGCAGGGATTAACACCGGGGAGCTGTTTTTT.

The chain links TRBV12-3 or TRBV12-4 to TRBJ2-7; 9 bases agree with TRBD1. J lost 3 bases, V lost 7 bases, and 7 bases had no gene match. This CDR3 has 14 amino acids. The chain's CDR3 is CASTPGQGHYEQYF. DNA for the CDR3: TGTGCCAGCACTCCGGGACAGGGACACTACGAGCAGTACTTC.

This clonotype appeared a few times. The chain has TRBV28 and TRBJ2-7, with D perhaps being TRBD1 or TRBD2 (5 bases each). Germline V gene lookup returns CDR1 MDHEN and CDR2 SYDVKM. The CDR3 spans 15 residues. With 6 bases removed from V and 7 bases from J, the gap between germline ends came to 22 bases. The CDR3 region has the DNA TGTGCCAGCAGATTACCAGGGTACACAACGGGGGAGCAGTACTTC. Translating it yields CASRLPGYTTGEQYF.

The J gene is TRBJ2-7, the V gene TRBV27; TRBD1 matches 7 bases. The CDR3 consists of 15 residues. The V segment lost 5 bases and the J segment 4 bases; nucleotides outside the gene matches: 11. The germline V gene has CDR1 MNHEY and CDR2 SMNVEV (reference sequence). CDR3 sequence: CASSLRTGGEYEQYF. The CDR3 DNA reads TGTGCCAGCAGTCTAAGGACAGGTGGGGAATACGAGCAGTACTTC.

The chain couples TRBV7-3 to TRBJ2-7; maybe TRBD2 (5 bases). This CDR3 region has 13 residues. V was shortened by 7 bases and J by 2 bases, with 12 bases between the two germline ends. CDR1 is SGHTA and CDR2 is FQGTGA in the germline V gene. This CDR3 is CASNSSGAYEQYF. CDR3 DNA sequence: TGTGCCAGCAACTCGAGCGGAGCCTACGAGCAGTACTTC. Drawing the rest from reference TRBV7-3 and TRBJ2-7, the complete variable domain is GAGVSQTPSNKVTEKGKYVELRCDPISGHTALYWYRQSLGQGPEFLIYFQGTGAADDSGLPNDRFFAVRPEGSVSTLKIQRTERGDSAVYLCASNSSGAYEQYFGPGTRLTVT.

In this sample, this clonotype turned up a few times. The chain employs TRBV7-9 and TRBJ2-7; D is ambiguous. V lost 5 bases, J lost 1 base, and 18 bases lay in between. This CDR3 region has 16 residues. The germline V gene has CDR1 SEHNR and CDR2 FQNEAQ (reference sequence). CDR3 DNA sequence: TGTGCCAGCAGCCGCACGGACGCCGCATATTCCTACGAGCAGTACTTC. Its protein is CASSRTDAAYSYEQYF.

The chain employs TRBV4-3 and TRBJ2-1, with 7 bases identical to TRBD1. J was trimmed by 8 bases and V by 3 bases; bases with no gene match: 7. This CDR3 is 14 amino acids long. Germline lookup yields CDR1 LGHNA and CDR2 YSLEER. The CDR3 region is CASSHQTGSYEQFF. As DNA, the CDR3 is TGCGCCAGCAGCCACCAGACAGGGAGCTATGAGCAGTTCTTC.

This clonotype was found many times. The rearrangement joins TRBV20-1 to TRBJ1-1; D perhaps matches TRBD1 (5 bases). Trimming shortened V by 0 bases and J by 3 bases, and 17 bases separated the two germline ends. The CDR3 runs 16 residues. Per germline, CDR1 DFQATT and CDR2 SNEGSKA (reference sequence). The CDR3 loop reads CSARDLGLGGDTEAFF. In nucleotides, the CDR3 is TGCAGTGCTAGAGATCTCGGGTTGGGGGGGGACACTGAAGCTTTCTTT.

This clonotype was observed a handful of times. The junction differs from germline at one of its ends, possibly a read error. This chain links TRBV6-1 with TRBJ2-7, with D perhaps TRBD2 (6 bases). Per the germline V gene, CDR1 is MNHNS and CDR2 is SASEGT. CDR3 length equals 13 residues. DNA of the CDR3: TGTGCCAGCAGTAAAGCTGGGGGGTACGAGCAGTACTTC. Residues: CASSKAGGYEQYF.